This record looks at one T cell receptor (beta chain) sequence and its context. Antigen: not known. Clones were sequenced by immunoSEQ multiplex PCR, and TCRdb holds only the in-frame ones, with some missing. The data hold around 130,000 clones, with 88% observed a single time. These data belong to a study of radiation and T cells in renal cell carcinoma. General study findings and limits: Without pretreatment biopsies, baseline tumor clonotype presence was undetermined.

Sample time point: blood 2 weeks post-SBRT. Treatment in this sample: 15 Gy SBRT to primary tumor, nephrectomy 4 weeks later. Clear cell pathology was present in this patient's renal cell carcinoma. The sequence was obtained from a woman in her 70s with renal cell carcinoma. Sequences were derived from blood, sampled from a patient whose treatment included radiotherapy and nephrectomy.

In DNA form, the CDR3 reads TGTGCCAGCAGCTTGAATCGTGACAGGGGCGTAGAGACCCAGTACTTC. Translation gives CASSLNRDRGVETQYF. This sequence joins TRBV5-4 and TRBJ2-5, with 8 bases that match TRBD1. The V and J ends lost 1 base and 4 bases, in that order; junction bases with no gene match: 9. Germline values: CDR1 SGHNT, CDR2 YYREEE (reference sequence). The CDR3 spans 16 residues. Supplemented by reference TRBV5-4 and TRBJ2-5, the full variable domain reads ETGVTQSPTHLIKTRGQQVTLRCSSQSGHNTVSWYQQALGQGPQFIFQYYREEENGRGNFPPRFSGLQFPNYSSELNVNALELDDSALYLCASSLNRDRGVETQYFGPGTRLLVL.